This TCR beta chain was found in a study of brain T cells in children with intractable seizures. Using immunoSEQ multiplex PCR, the repertoire was profiled, and TCRdb retains in-frame clones only, with some absent. The sample lists tens of thousands of clones, 85% to 95% occurring once. The V and J ends lost 6 bases and 1 base respectively, with 7 bases between them. Germline CDR1 is MRHNA and CDR2 is SNTAGT. The CDR3 runs 13 residues. This rearrangement joins TRBV6-4 to TRBJ1-5; D unclear. The sequence was collected from a boy aged 5-17 years with focal cortical dysplasia and intractable seizures. Sample: peripheral blood, taken at surgery. CDR3 DNA sequence: TGTGCCAGCAGCCTAGGGAGCAATCAGCCCCAGCATTTT. It is translated as CASSLGSNQPQHF.